The 10 T cell receptor beta chains presented below share a single source sample, sequenced in a study of post-analysis software for immune sequencing data (dated by TCRdb to the mid-2010s). Paper-wide results and their limitations: A handful of TRBV segments, including TRBV5-6, TRBV5-1 and TRBV20-1, were significantly more frequent in patients than controls.

To prepare the library, PCR was applied. Sequencing relied on an Illumina HiSeq 2500. Unique molecular identifiers were incorporated into TCR beta cDNA libraries to reduce PCR and sequencing biases. In TCRdb, the public reads were trimmed at Q25 with fastp and aligned with MiXCR, with productive beta chains retained. When rows share a CDR3 protein, they turn into one entry using the most common DNA and genes. The sample profile shows fewer than 850,000 distinct CDR3 sequences; 25% to 30% of them were found once. Around 0.6% of the sample is taken by the ten largest. Their recognized antigens are unknown. Sequenced material: blood. All receptors derive from a girl between 10 and 17 years old with multiple sclerosis.

The chain recombines TRBV7-9 with TRBJ2-1; D gene uncertain. Germline lookup yields CDR1 SEHNR and CDR2 FQNEAQ (reference sequence). With 5 bases removed from V and 4 bases from J, the gap between germline ends came to 9 bases. The CDR3 consists of 13 residues. DNA for the CDR3: TGTGCCAGCAGCCCACCTGAGTACAATGAGCAGTTCTTC. It specifies CASSPPEYNEQFF.

The genes are TRBV20-1 and TRBJ2-1; TRBD2 matches 8 bases. Germline V gives CDR1 DFQATT, CDR2 SNEGSKA (reference sequence). The junction had 6 bases not matched to a gene; V was cut back by 8 bases and J by 3 bases. The CDR3 has 13 residues. The CDR3 is CSQAGDDYNEQFF. CDR3 DNA: TGCAGTCAAGCGGGAGACGACTACAATGAGCAGTTCTTC.

The chain is built from TRBV5-1 and TRBJ2-1; D is undetermined. V lost 2 bases, J lost 0 bases, and 12 bases lay in between. Germline V gives CDR1 SGHRS, CDR2 YFSETQ. The CDR3 sequence is 16 residues long. This CDR3 is CASSLGRHRSYNEQFF. CDR3 nucleotide sequence: TGCGCCAGCAGCTTAGGTCGGCACCGCTCCTACAATGAGCAGTTCTTC. The whole variable domain, filled in from reference TRBV5-1 and TRBJ2-1, reads KAGVTQTPRYLIKTRGQQVTLSCSPISGHRSVSWYQQTPGQGLQFLFEYFSETQRNKGNFPGRFSGRQFSNSRSEMNVSTLELGDSALYLCASSLGRHRSYNEQFFGPGTRLTVL.

CDR3 in DNA: TGCAGTGCCCTAACTAGCACAGATACGCAGTATTTT. Encoded protein: CSALTSTDTQYF. The chain uses TRBV20-1 and TRBJ2-3; D remains unclear. The ends were cut back, 6 bases at V and 0 bases at J, with 7 bases in the middle. This CDR3 has 12 amino acids. CDR1 is DFQATT and CDR2 is SNEGSKA in the germline V gene (reference sequence).

This clonotype came up a few times. The chain joins TRBV4-3 to TRBJ2-1; no clear D gene. The ends were cut back, 0 bases at V and 6 bases at J, with 12 bases in the middle. CDR3 length: 15 amino acids. Germline V gene data show CDR1 as LGHNA and CDR2 as YSLEER. CDR3 nucleotide sequence: TGCGCCAGCAGCCAAGACCAGGTTTGGGGCAATGAGCAGTTCTTC. It is translated as CASSQDQVWGNEQFF.

The rearrangement links TRBV20-1 to TRBJ1-2; a possible D gene is TRBD1 (6 bases). The CDR3 has 15 residues. V was pared by 0 bases and J by 8 bases, with 19 bases between. Germline V gene data show CDR1 as DFQATT and CDR2 as SNEGSKA (reference sequence). The CDR3 sequence is CSARDRAGVVSGYTF. The CDR3 region has the DNA TGCAGTGCTAGAGATCGGGCAGGGGTAGTGAGCGGCTACACCTTC.

V gene TRBV7-2 combines with J gene TRBJ2-1; D remains ambiguous. V shed 4 bases and J shed 15 bases, with 13 bases lying between them. This CDR3 has 11 amino acids. Germline V gene data show CDR1 as SGHTA and CDR2 as FQGNSA. The CDR3, as DNA: TGTGCCAGCAGCTCAGCAGGCCCTCGGTTCTTC. Encoded protein: CASSSAGPRFF.

This chain uses TRBV5-5 with TRBJ1-1; no clear D gene. The germline V gene has CDR1 SGHKS and CDR2 YYEKEE (reference sequence). The CDR3 is 15 residues long. Trimming pared 1 base from V and 1 base from J, leaving 11 bases between. The CDR3 coding sequence is TGTGCCAGCAGCTTGAAGATTACAAGGAACACTGAAGCTTTCTTT. Its protein product is CASSLKITRNTEAFF. The complete variable domain, with remaining parts taken from reference TRBV5-5 and TRBJ1-1, reads DAGVTQSPTHLIKTRGQQVTLRCSPISGHKSVSWYQQVLGQGPQFIFQYYEKEERGRGNFPDRFSARQFPNYSSELNVNALLLGDSALYLCASSLKITRNTEAFFGQGTRLTVV.

The sample holds a few counts of this clonotype. The genes are TRBV27 and TRBJ2-1, with a tentative D call TRBD2 (6 bases). V was shortened by 4 bases and J by 6 bases, with 16 bases between the two germline ends. The CDR3 has 15 residues. Germline CDR1 reads MNHEY; CDR2 reads SMNVEV (reference sequence). CDR3 region: CASSSPGVGLNEQFF. CDR3 DNA sequence: TGTGCCAGCAGTTCCCCGGGGGTAGGGCTCAATGAGCAGTTCTTC.

This clonotype was found a few times. This may be a read error: a much more frequent sequence differs by one nucleotide. The rearrangement links TRBV9 to TRBJ2-1; 7 bases align to TRBD2. Trimming took 0 bases from V and 13 from J; bases not matched to a gene: 13. Germline CDR1 is SGDLS and CDR2 is YYNGEE. The CDR3 is 15 residues long. The CDR3 sequence: CASSVGGSSQETQFF. In DNA form, the CDR3 reads TGTGCCAGCAGCGTAGGCGGGAGTTCCCAGGAGACCCAGTTCTTC.